This entry features one T cell receptor (beta chain) sequence. The data belong to a study of blood T cell repertoires in COVID-19. Per the germline V gene, CDR1 is SGDLS and CDR2 is YYNGEE. V lost 7 bases to trimming and J lost 4 bases, with 6 bases between them. CDR3 size: 10 residues. Profiled with immunoSEQ multiplex PCR; TCRdb holds only in-frame clones, not every one. The sample lists 200,000 to 300,000 clones; roughly 86% were seen once. The sequenced sample consisted of peripheral blood. The chain uses TRBV9 and TRBJ2-7; D uncertain. The receptor was derived from a woman aged 25 to 39 who had recovered from COVID-19. CDR3 in DNA: TGTGCCAGCCCTAATTACGAGCAGTACTTC. This sequence encodes CASPNYEQYF.